This paragraph covers one T cell receptor beta chain sequence. Germline and junction disagree at one end, which may indicate a read error. This entry comes from a study of tumor-infiltrating lymphocytes in primary liver carcinoma. This CDR3 spans 12 amino acids. From germline, CDR1 is WNHNN and CDR2 SYGVQD (reference sequence). Each 20-30 mg portion of unsorted bulk tissue served as the source for co-extraction of RNA and DNA. TCR beta cDNA was reverse-transcribed from about 0.45 ug of total RNA. The reaction used a constant-region primer and ProtoScript II reverse transcriptase. Employing slightly modified ARM-PCR, three nested multiplex PCR rounds were run, and these gave rise to the TCR beta libraries. Investigators reported that the first two PCR rounds, at 10 cycles each, used TRBV1-TRBV30 forward primers with a C-beta reverse primer. TCRdb processed the multiplex PCR reads anew with MiXCR; each CDR3 protein has one entry. Seen here are roughly 100,000 distinct CDR3 sequences, roughly 80% observed once, and the top ten hold 15% to 25%.

The sequenced sample was liver tumor tissue from sampling region 3. Subset reported: tumor region T3, left-lateral pole. This TCR came from a man between 40 and 49 years old with primary liver carcinoma and hepatitis B virus infection. This chain joins TRBV10-1 and TRBJ1-2, with a tentative D call TRBD1 (5 bases). The CDR3 sequence: CASSERDYCYTF. DNA for the CDR3: TGCGCCAGCAGCGAGAGGGACTATTGCTACACCTTC.